Below, 28 T cell receptor beta chains from the same sample are listed, as sequenced in a study of blood T cells in healthy people across ages. A J-beta primer mix and a sample-barcoded 5' primer were used in a second PCR of about 7 to 12 cycles. TCRdb called the 5' RACE reads again in MiXCR, with one record for every CDR3 protein. The sample shows over a million distinct CDR3 sequences, around 59% of them seen only once. Sequenced material: blood. These receptors originate from a man aged 18 to 35 in good health.

CDR3 amino acids: CASSYSGTAPAYEQYF. The CDR3 DNA reads as TGTGCCAGCAGTTACTCGGGGACAGCTCCGGCGTACGAGCAGTACTTC. V is TRBV6-5 and J is TRBJ2-7, with 7 bases identical to TRBD1. With V trimmed by 0 bases and J by 4 bases, 9 bases remained unmatched. The CDR3 sequence is 16 residues long. The V gene's germline CDR1 is MNHEY and CDR2 SVGAGI.

J is TRBJ2-7 and V is TRBV29-1, with unresolved D. CDR3 length: 11 residues. CDR1 SQVTM and CDR2 ANQGSEA come from the germline V gene. V shed 4 bases and J shed 10 bases, with 14 bases lying between them. The CDR3, as DNA: TGCAGCGTTGTGACGGAAGAGGCCCAGTACTTC. Amino acids: CSVVTEEAQYF.

This chain connects TRBV6-5 to TRBJ1-2, with TRBD1 identical over 9 bases. CDR3 length: 14 residues. V shed 7 bases and J 7 bases; nucleotides not matched to a gene: 10. Germline CDR1 MNHEY, CDR2 SVGAGI. The CDR3 region is CASTTRGQGSGYTF. The CDR3 DNA reads TGTGCCAGCACTACCCGGGGACAGGGTAGTGGCTACACCTTC.

The CDR3 nucleotides are TGCGCCAGCAGCTCACCCACTAGTCTTCATGAGCAGTACTTC. Its translation is CASSSPTSLHEQYF. This sequence joins TRBV5-1 and TRBJ2-7; D perhaps matches TRBD2 (5 bases). The CDR3 runs to 14 residues. Germline loops: CDR1 SGHRS, CDR2 YFSETQ. Between the trimmed V and J ends, which lost 3 bases and 7 bases, there was a span of 17 bases.

V is TRBV29-1 and J is TRBJ2-1; TRBD2 matches at 11 bases. V trimming: 2 bases; J trimming: 8 bases; junction bases outside the gene matches: 11. Germline V gene data show CDR1 as SQVTM and CDR2 as ANQGSEA. CDR3 size: 16 residues. DNA of the CDR3: TGCAGCGTTGAACGTAGCGGGGGGGCTCGTTTGGATGAGCAGTTCTTC. The encoded protein is CSVERSGGARLDEQFF.

This clonotype was picked up a small number of times. The chain joins TRBV4-1 to TRBJ1-1; no reliable D call. CDR1 and CDR2 (germline): MGHRA, YSYEKL. V was cut by 4 bases and J by 5 bases, with 17 bases left in between. CDR3 size: 15 residues. The CDR3 sequence: CASSPLQPSGTEAFF. CDR3 nucleotide sequence: TGCGCCAGCAGCCCGCTTCAGCCTTCGGGGACTGAAGCTTTCTTT.

In regard to this clonotype: A read error may produce the germline difference seen at one junction end. DNA for the CDR3: TGTGCCAGTAGCCAAGATCTCTATGCCCCTCAGGGTGGAGGCTACACCTTC. Amino acid sequence: CASSQDLYAPQGGGYTF. V and J are TRBV4-2 and TRBJ1-2; maybe TRBD1 (5 bases). Germline V gene sequence: CDR1 LGHNA, CDR2 YNFKEQ. There are 17 residues in the CDR3.

The V call is TRBV29-1, the J call TRBJ2-7, with 8 positions matching TRBD1. Germline CDR1 reads SQVTM; CDR2 reads ANQGSEA. This CDR3 comprises 13 residues. Unmatched junction bases numbered 4, after V lost 6 bases and J lost 0 bases. CDR3 amino acids: CSVMTGASYEQYF. The CDR3 nucleotides read TGCAGCGTGATGACAGGGGCCTCCTACGAGCAGTACTTC.

The chain employs TRBV20-1 and TRBJ1-4; D gene uncertain. Germline V lookup: CDR1 DFQATT, CDR2 SNEGSKA (reference sequence). The CDR3 is 11 amino acids. Trimming shortened V by 1 base and J by 13 bases, and 10 bases separated the two germline ends. The CDR3 is CSARVGRGLFF. The CDR3 nucleotides read TGCAGTGCTAGAGTCGGTCGTGGACTGTTTTTT.

The chain combines TRBV11-1 with TRBJ2-3; TRBD1 aligns across 7 bases. Germline CDR1 is SGHAT and CDR2 is FQDESV (reference sequence). CDR3 length: 15 amino acids. J lost 1 base, V lost 6 bases, and 7 bases had no gene match. The CDR3 DNA follows: TGTGCCAGCAGGGCACCCGGGACAGGCACAGATACGCAGTATTTT. Translating it yields CASRAPGTGTDTQYF.

This clonotype appeared a few times. The V gene is TRBV6-2 or TRBV6-3, the J gene TRBJ2-1; D may be TRBD2 (6 bases). CDR1 is MNHEY and CDR2 is SVGEGT in the germline V gene. Trimming cost V 7 bases and J 10 bases, with 17 bases left between them. This CDR3 is built from 13 residues. CDR3 nucleotide sequence: TGTGCCAGCATGGGAGGAGCAGGCAGAGAGCAGTTCTTC. Translation gives CASMGGAGREQFF.

The rearrangement uses TRBV20-1 and TRBJ2-2; D uncertain. Germline loops: CDR1 DFQATT, CDR2 SNEGSKA (reference sequence). V was cut by 8 bases and J by 1 base, with 14 bases left in between. This CDR3 spans 14 amino acids. The CDR3 DNA follows: TGCAGTTCGCCGGGCGGAGTGAACACCGGGGAGCTGTTTTTT. Amino acid sequence: CSSPGGVNTGELFF.

A few counts support this clonotype. The V and J genes are TRBV5-1 and TRBJ2-7; 9 bases map to TRBD1. CDR3 length: 13 amino acids. With 6 bases clipped from V and 5 bases from J, the junction kept 6 bases outside the gene matches. Germline loops: CDR1 SGHRS, CDR2 YFSETQ. CDR3 in amino acids: CASTGTGPHEQYF. The CDR3 DNA sequence: TGCGCCAGCACCGGGACAGGGCCCCACGAGCAGTACTTC. The variable domain in full, with the rest retrieved from reference TRBV5-1 and TRBJ2-7, is KAGVTQTPRYLIKTRGQQVTLSCSPISGHRSVSWYQQTPGQGLQFLFEYFSETQRNKGNFPGRFSGRQFSNSRSEMNVSTLELGDSALYLCASTGTGPHEQYFGPGTRLTVT.

The rearrangement links TRBV6-2 or TRBV6-3 to TRBJ2-1; no definite D call. V lost 6 bases and J lost 5, with 8 bases in between. Germline values: CDR1 MNHEY, CDR2 SVGEGT. This CDR3 region has 12 residues. This CDR3 reads CASRDADNEQFF. In DNA form, the CDR3 reads TGTGCCAGCAGGGATGCCGACAATGAGCAGTTCTTC.

The V and J genes are TRBV5-1 and TRBJ1-4, with D perhaps TRBD1 (5 bases). The germline V gene has CDR1 SGHRS and CDR2 YFSETQ. This CDR3 comprises 14 residues. Trimming took off 4 bases at V and 8 bases at J, with 15 bases between the two ends. CDR3 coding DNA: TGCGCCAGCAGCAGCGCCGGGACCGCGGAAAAACTGTTTTTT. Protein: CASSSAGTAEKLFF. The full variable domain, with the rest looked up from reference TRBV5-1 and TRBJ1-4, is KAGVTQTPRYLIKTRGQQVTLSCSPISGHRSVSWYQQTPGQGLQFLFEYFSETQRNKGNFPGRFSGRQFSNSRSEMNVSTLELGDSALYLCASSSAGTAEKLFFGSGTQLSVL.

V and J are TRBV12-3 or TRBV12-4 and TRBJ2-3; 9 nucleotides line up with TRBD1. The CDR3 is 18 amino acids. After removal of 6 bases from V and 1 base from J, the junction contained 14 bases not matched to a gene. The CDR3 DNA reads as TGTGCCAGCAGCAGGAGGTCCGGGACAGGGTTTCGCACAGATACGCAGTATTTT. Translated, it gives CASSRRSGTGFRTDTQYF.

The chain has TRBV4-2 and TRBJ2-1, with D tentatively TRBD1 or TRBD2 (6 bases each). V lost 0 bases and J 0 bases, leaving 12 bases between the germline ends. The CDR3 runs 17 residues. Looked up from germline, CDR1 is LGHNA and CDR2 is YNFKEQ. CDR3 DNA sequence: TGTGCCAGCAGCCAAGATCGAGGGGGGAGCTCCTACAATGAGCAGTTCTTC. Translation: CASSQDRGGSSYNEQFF.

J is TRBJ2-1 and V is TRBV6-6, with TRBD1 identical over 8 bases. Unmatched junction bases numbered 11, after V lost 6 bases and J lost 10 bases. Germline CDR1 and CDR2: MNHNY and SVGAGI (reference sequence). The CDR3 has 14 amino acids. CDR3 amino acids: CASSYGQGPYEQFF. The CDR3 bases are TGTGCCAGCAGCTACGGACAGGGACCCTACGAGCAGTTCTTC.

This chain joins TRBV4-1 and TRBJ1-1; D ambiguous. This CDR3 has 16 amino acids. V gave up 0 bases and J gave up 4 bases, with 15 bases separating them. CDR1 and CDR2 (germline): MGHRA, YSYEKL. DNA for the CDR3: TGCGCCAGCAGCCAAGATGTGAGGCCGGGCGGCACTGAAGCTTTCTTT. This translates into CASSQDVRPGGTEAFF.

The chain joins TRBV4-1 to TRBJ1-5; weak D call: TRBD1 (5 bases). Trimming took off 3 bases at V and 6 bases at J, with 12 bases between the two ends. The germline gives CDR1 MGHRA, CDR2 YSYEKL. The CDR3 consists of 14 residues. CDR3 residues: CASSQGTGTQPQHF. The CDR3, as DNA: TGCGCCAGCAGCCAGGGGACGGGAACTCAGCCCCAGCATTTT.

This sequence joins TRBV7-9 and TRBJ1-2, with 10 bases aligning to TRBD1. Germline CDR1 reads SEHNR; CDR2 reads FQNEAQ (reference sequence). This CDR3 is built from 16 residues. Germline trimming cut 5 bases from V and 8 bases from J; bases unmatched to any gene: 14. CDR3: CASSPSAGQGMRGYTF. DNA for the CDR3: TGTGCCAGCAGCCCGTCGGCGGGACAGGGGATGAGGGGCTACACCTTC. Using reference TRBV7-9 and TRBJ1-2 for the parts outside the CDR3, the full variable domain is DTGVSQNPRHKITKRGQNVTFRCDPISEHNRLYWYRQTLGQGPEFLTYFQNEAQLEKSRLLSDRFSAERPKGSFSTLEIQRTEQGDSAMYLCASSPSAGQGMRGYTFGSGTRLTVV.

The chain recombines TRBV3-1 with TRBJ2-5; TRBD2 agrees at 11 bases. The DNA end is more similar to TRBJ2-7, so the J call may be wrong. Germline CDR1 LGHDT, CDR2 YNNKEL (reference sequence). The CDR3 is 14 residues long. Here the CDR3 reads CASSHGLAGYEQYF. CDR3 nucleotides: TGTGCCAGCAGCCACGGACTAGCGGGTTACGAGCAGTACTTC.

The chain combines TRBV29-1 with TRBJ2-1; 9 nucleotides agree with TRBD2. The CDR3 has 13 residues. V was pared by 7 bases and J by 4 bases, with 5 bases of the junction left unmatched. Germline values: CDR1 SQVTM, CDR2 ANQGSEA. For the CDR3, the DNA is TGCAGCGACTATAGCGGGAGATACAATGAGCAGTTCTTC. It encodes CSDYSGRYNEQFF.

This sequence joins TRBV27 and TRBJ2-5; TRBD1 or TRBD2 may be the D gene (5 bases each). This CDR3 is 16 amino acids long. V was shortened by 6 bases and J by 1 base, with 18 bases between the two germline ends. Germline loops: CDR1 MNHEY, CDR2 SMNVEV (reference sequence). The CDR3 DNA reads TGTGCCAGCAGAGACGGCCCTACTGGGGGCCAAGAGACCCAGTACTTC. It codes for CASRDGPTGGQETQYF.

The rearrangement joins TRBV4-3 to TRBJ1-6; D remains ambiguous. Germline V gene lookup returns CDR1 LGHNA and CDR2 YSLEER. The CDR3 spans 16 residues. V shed 1 base and J shed 8 bases, with 15 bases lying between them. CDR3 sequence reads: CASSQAPQKGHSPLHF. Here the CDR3 DNA reads TGCGCCAGCAGCCAAGCACCGCAGAAAGGCCATTCACCCCTCCACTTT.

For the CDR3, the DNA is TGTGCCACCAGCAGAGGGGGGATGAACACTGAAGCTTTCTTT. This codes for CATSRGGMNTEAFF. The chain links TRBV15 to TRBJ1-1; TRBD1 might be the D (5 bases). Germline V gives CDR1 LNHNV, CDR2 YYDKDF (reference sequence). Deletions cut 1 base from V and 0 bases from J, with 6 bases between. CDR3 length: 14 amino acids.

The V and J genes are TRBV12-3 or TRBV12-4 and TRBJ2-1; 7 bases line up with TRBD1. V shed 5 bases and J 11 bases; nucleotides not matched to a gene: 12. The CDR3 is 14 residues long. The chain's CDR3 is CASSVSRGRMKQFF. CDR3 coding DNA: TGTGCCAGCAGTGTCTCGAGGGGGCGGATGAAGCAGTTCTTC.

This clonotype appeared a few times. This rearrangement joins TRBV20-1 to TRBJ1-1; no firm D call. Germline V lookup: CDR1 DFQATT, CDR2 SNEGSKA (reference sequence). CDR3 length: 15 amino acids. Trimming pared 1 base from V and 0 bases from J, leaving 12 bases between. DNA for the CDR3: TGCAGTGCTAGAGGGGTCCTCTCAATGAACACTGAAGCTTTCTTT. Its translation is CSARGVLSMNTEAFF.